Included here is one T cell receptor beta chain sequence, with context. The data originate from a study of blood T cell repertoires in COVID-19. Whole-study context: Acute and convalescent COVID-19 specimens originated in the United States, Italy and Spain.

The length of the CDR3 is 14 residues. V trimming: 4 bases; J trimming: 4 bases; junction bases outside the gene matches: 6. The germline gives CDR1 SGHRS, CDR2 YFSETQ. This table comes from immunoSEQ multiplex PCR, and its TCRdb copy is limited to in-frame clones, with some not included. Of roughly 150,000 clones detected, more than 65% appear once; the ten largest clones hold roughly 7.2%. This receptor was identified in a woman between 45 and 65 years old in a cohort sampled during active or convalescent COVID-19. Material: peripheral blood. The chain recombines TRBV5-1 with TRBJ1-2, with 8 bases aligning to TRBD1. The CDR3: CASSPDDRGYGYTF. The CDR3 DNA reads TGCGCCAGCAGCCCGGACGACAGGGGCTATGGCTACACCTTC.